This passage covers 2 T cell receptor beta chains from one sample sequenced in a study of shared clonotypes between healthy human individuals. Sequenced by immunoSEQ multiplex PCR; TCRdb stores in-frame clones only, minus some. This table holds roughly 2,300,000 clones, less than 95% found once. The source material was naive CD4+ T cells from PBMCs. The subset here: CD45RA+ positively selected. The receptor set was obtained from a man aged 18 to 29 in good health. Some clones in this sample may be carry-over from other donors' samples.

The chain combines TRBV9 with TRBJ1-3, with 9 bases identical to TRBD1. Trimming took 3 bases from V and 4 from J; bases not matched to a gene: 2. The CDR3 runs 14 residues. The V gene's germline CDR1 is SGDLS and CDR2 YYNGEE. CDR3 amino acids: CASSDRGRGNTIYF. CDR3 coding DNA: TGTGCCAGCAGCGACAGGGGGCGAGGAAACACCATATATTTT.

The gene calls are TRBV9 and TRBJ2-7; TRBD2 matches at 11 bases. Germline assignment: CDR1 SGDLS and CDR2 YYNGEE. The CDR3 extends over 15 amino acids. With V trimmed by 4 bases and J by 4 bases, 7 bases remained unmatched. CDR3 sequence: CASSRATSGRYEQYF. DNA of the CDR3: TGTGCCAGCAGCCGAGCTACTAGCGGGAGATACGAGCAGTACTTC.